One sample yielded the 31 T cell receptor beta chains listed below, sequenced in a study of Graves' ophthalmopathy and Graves' hyperthyroidism. RNA transcripts provided the template for amplifying TCR beta CDR3 regions. First-round RT-PCR with HTBI primers preceded a second-round multiplex PCR. TCRdb re-analysed the multiplex PCR reads in MiXCR, keeping a single row per CDR3 protein. The sample has 350,000 to 450,000 distinct CDR3 sequences, approximately 16% seen once. What was sequenced was peripheral blood. These receptors all come from a woman younger than 30 with Graves' ophthalmopathy.

This clonotype appeared many times. The chain links TRBV6-2 or TRBV6-3 to TRBJ1-5; no firm D call. This CDR3 contains 13 residues. The germline CDR1 and CDR2 sequences are MNHEY and SVGEGT. V was pared by 8 bases and J by 5 bases, with 13 bases between. The CDR3 nucleotides read TGTGCCAGCGGGGTGCCGGGGTATCAGCCCCAGCATTTT. It is translated as CASGVPGYQPQHF.

This clonotype has ten or more counts. This chain joins TRBV15 and TRBJ2-7; D not certain. Germline V gene sequence: CDR1 LNHNV, CDR2 YYDKDF (reference sequence). The CDR3 extends over 14 amino acids. V lost 5 bases and J lost 2, with 13 bases in between. CDR3 in amino acids: CATSPRTQPYEQYF. The CDR3 DNA is TGTGCCACCAGCCCACGGACCCAGCCCTACGAGCAGTACTTC.

Many counts were recorded for this clonotype. V gene TRBV30 combines with J gene TRBJ1-5; D is unresolved. The germline V gene has CDR1 GTSNPN and CDR2 SVGIG (reference sequence). The CDR3 has 16 amino acids. V gave up 2 bases and J gave up 1 base, with 15 bases separating them. In DNA, the CDR3 is TGTGCCTGGAGTCGTGGACGCGGACCCAGCAATCAGCCCCAGCATTTT. Residues: CAWSRGRGPSNQPQHF. Together with reference TRBV30 and TRBJ1-5, the CDR3 gives the full variable domain: SQTIHQWPATLVQPVGSPLSLECTVEGTSNPNLYWYRQAAGRGLQLLFYSVGIGQISSEVPQNLSASRPQDRQFILSSKKLLLSDSGFYLCAWSRGRGPSNQPQHFGDGTRLSIL.

The chain employs TRBV7-6 and TRBJ2-7; tentative D call: TRBD1 (6 bases). This CDR3 has 14 residues. Germline V gene sequence: CDR1 SGHVS, CDR2 FNYEAQ. V was trimmed by 3 bases and J by 5 bases, leaving 14 bases between them. The CDR3 protein is CASSFPGHADEQYF. The CDR3 DNA reads as TGTGCCAGCAGCTTTCCGGGACACGCAGACGAGCAGTACTTC.

This clonotype was seen repeatedly, ten times or more. The chain combines TRBV28 with TRBJ1-5; D is undetermined. Trimming cost V 7 bases and J 3 bases, with 10 bases left between them. Germline V gene lookup returns CDR1 MDHEN and CDR2 SYDVKM. This CDR3 spans 13 amino acids. The DNA of the CDR3 is TGTGCCAGCACCCCCCCCGCCAATCAGCCCCAGCATTTT. The encoded protein is CASTPPANQPQHF.

This clonotype was detected many times. A read error may be the cause here, since a much bigger clone is one base away. DNA of the CDR3: TGTGCCTGGGAAAGGACTAGGCCCTACGAGCAGTACTTC. Protein product: CAWERTRPYEQYF. The chain joins TRBV30 to TRBJ2-7; 7 bases match TRBD2. J was trimmed by 2 bases and V by 5 bases; bases with no gene match: 6. The CDR3 is 13 amino acids. The germline V gene has CDR1 GTSNPN and CDR2 SVGIG (reference sequence).

This clonotype has at least ten counts. The CDR3 DNA sequence: TGTGCCAGCAGTTTGGGACGCCGCTCCTACGAGCAGTACTTC. Its translation is CASSLGRRSYEQYF. J is TRBJ2-7 and V is TRBV12-3 or TRBV12-4, with D tentatively TRBD1 or TRBD2 (5 bases each). This CDR3 comprises 14 residues. Trimming removed 3 bases from V and 0 bases from J, with 9 bases in between.

Many counts were recorded for this clonotype. The chain has TRBV28 and TRBJ2-7, with a weak D call TRBD2 (7 bases). The CDR3 spans 21 residues. The germline V gene encodes CDR1 MDHEN and CDR2 SYDVKM. Trimming removed 2 bases at V and 0 bases at J, with 29 bases between. CDR3 sequence reads: CASSLQIRGVGAGVFSYEQYF. The CDR3 nucleotides are TGTGCCAGCAGTTTACAGATAAGGGGGGTAGGGGCGGGAGTGTTCTCCTACGAGCAGTACTTC.

The gene calls are TRBV6-2 or TRBV6-3 and TRBJ2-7; the D gene could be TRBD1 or TRBD2 (5 bases each). CDR3 length: 14 amino acids. V lost 3 bases and J lost 5, with 14 bases in between. Germline-derived CDR1 and CDR2 are MNHEY and SVGEGT. The CDR3 DNA reads as TGTGCCAGCAGTTATTGGGGCACGGGGAACGAGCAGTACTTC. Translation gives CASSYWGTGNEQYF.

This clonotype has at least ten counts. This chain connects TRBV28 to TRBJ2-7; possibly TRBD1 for D (6 bases). Germline V gene data show CDR1 as MDHEN and CDR2 as SYDVKM. The V end was cut by 2 bases, the J end by 2 bases, with 13 bases between. The CDR3 spans 15 residues. CDR3 DNA: TGTGCCAGCAGTTTAGGGGGCAGGGATACCTACGAGCAGTACTTC. Residues: CASSLGGRDTYEQYF. The entire variable domain, with the rest obtained from reference TRBV28 and TRBJ2-7, is as follows: DVKVTQSSRYLVKRTGEKVFLECVQDMDHENMFWYRQDPGLGLRLIYFSYDVKMKEKGDIPEGYSVSREKKERFSLILESASTNQTSMYLCASSLGGRDTYEQYFGPGTRLTVT.

The V gene is TRBV24-1, the J gene TRBJ2-7, with D possibly being TRBD2 (6 bases). CDR3 length: 15 residues. Deletions cut 3 bases from V and 0 bases from J, with 11 bases between. Germline CDR1 is KGHDR and CDR2 is SFDVKD. The CDR3, as DNA: TGTGCCACCAGTGATGGGGGGTCTGACTCCTACGAGCAGTACTTC. Residues: CATSDGGSDSYEQYF.

This clonotype came up many times. The chain joins TRBV6-6 to TRBJ2-6; weak D call: TRBD2 (5 bases). Trimming took off 6 bases at V and 4 bases at J, with 16 bases between the two ends. CDR1 and CDR2 from the germline V gene are MNHNY and SVGAGI (reference sequence). This CDR3 spans 16 amino acids. CDR3 in amino acids: CASSLGVGSGANVLTF. The CDR3 DNA reads TGTGCCAGCAGCCTCGGGGTCGGGTCCGGGGCCAACGTCCTGACTTTC.

This clonotype showed up many times. CDR3 sequence reads: CASSQDRFPRPIPNTGELFF. Here the CDR3 DNA reads TGTGCCAGCAGCCAAGATCGATTCCCGAGGCCGATCCCGAACACCGGGGAGCTGTTTTTT. This chain joins TRBV14 and TRBJ2-2, with no clear D. V dropped 0 bases and J dropped 0 bases, with 20 bases sitting between them. The CDR3 has 20 residues. Germline values: CDR1 SGHDN, CDR2 FVKESK.

The chain employs TRBV20-1 and TRBJ1-1, with 10 bases that match TRBD1. CDR3 length equals 14 residues. V shed 2 bases, J shed 11 bases, and the junction held 11 bases outside the gene matches. Per the germline V gene, CDR1 is DFQATT and CDR2 is SNEGSKA (reference sequence). The CDR3 spells CSARSRDRGNTAFF. The CDR3 nucleotides are TGCAGTGCTAGATCGCGGGACAGGGGTAACACGGCTTTCTTT.

This chain links TRBV30 with TRBJ1-5; 9 bases agree with TRBD1. The CDR3 is made up of 14 amino acids. V trimming: 6 bases; J trimming: 5 bases; junction bases outside the gene matches: 8. CDR1 is GTSNPN and CDR2 is SVGIG in the germline V gene (reference sequence). CDR3 in DNA: TGTGCCTGTTCACCGGGACAGGGCCATCAGCCCCAGCATTTT. Encoded protein: CACSPGQGHQPQHF. The full variable domain, with the rest looked up from reference TRBV30 and TRBJ1-5, is SQTIHQWPATLVQPVGSPLSLECTVEGTSNPNLYWYRQAAGRGLQLLFYSVGIGQISSEVPQNLSASRPQDRQFILSSKKLLLSDSGFYLCACSPGQGHQPQHFGDGTRLSIL.

The sample holds many counts of this clonotype. The J gene is TRBJ2-2, the V gene TRBV6-2 or TRBV6-3; TRBD1 is a possible D gene (6 bases). The CDR3 sequence is 16 residues long. V gave up 1 base and J gave up 7 bases, with 16 bases separating them. Germline CDR1 and CDR2: MNHEY and SVGEGT. The CDR3 nucleotides are TGTGCCAGCAGTTACTGGGCCTCAGGGGAAGTCGGGGAGCTGTTTTTT. Its protein product is CASSYWASGEVGELFF.

This clonotype was counted many times. The chain joins TRBV28 to TRBJ2-5, with D possibly TRBD1 on 6 matching bases. Per the germline V gene, CDR1 is MDHEN and CDR2 is SYDVKM. Trimming took off 6 bases at V and 5 bases at J, with 10 bases between the two ends. The CDR3 is 12 amino acids. In nucleotides, the CDR3 is TGTGCCAGCAGAGGGGGTTTGGAGACCCAGTACTTC. Encoded protein: CASRGGLETQYF.

This clonotype has a count of ten or more. CDR3 region: CASSKNPGTGYQPQHF. For the CDR3, the DNA is TGTGCCAGCAGCAAAAACCCGGGGACGGGTTATCAGCCCCAGCATTTT. The rearrangement links TRBV12-3 or TRBV12-4 to TRBJ1-5; a possible D gene is TRBD1 (5 bases). Trimming took 6 bases from V and 5 from J, leaving 20 bases between them. This CDR3 contains 16 residues.

This clonotype was recorded many times. The chain is built from TRBV12-3 or TRBV12-4 and TRBJ2-5; no clear D gene. Trimming pared 5 bases from V and 4 bases from J, leaving 14 bases between. CDR3 length equals 14 residues. CDR3 in amino acids: CASSRLRAPETQYF. Here the CDR3 DNA reads TGTGCCAGCAGTCGGCTCCGGGCCCCAGAGACCCAGTACTTC.

This clonotype appeared many times. V and J are TRBV29-1 and TRBJ2-2, with 7 nucleotides matching TRBD1. In germline, CDR1 is SQVTM, CDR2 ANQGSEA. The CDR3 is 15 residues long. V shed 6 bases and J 2 bases; nucleotides not matched to a gene: 9. The CDR3 here is CSVLKGTANTGELFF. The CDR3 nucleotides are TGCAGCGTCCTAAAAGGGACAGCAAACACCGGGGAGCTGTTTTTT.

This clonotype was seen repeatedly, ten times or more. CDR3 bases: TGTGCCAGCACCCCAGGACAGGGGGCGGTCTATGGCTACACCTTC. Amino acids: CASTPGQGAVYGYTF. This sequence joins TRBV25-1 and TRBJ1-2; 11 bases map to TRBD1. This CDR3 region has 15 residues. CDR1 and CDR2 from the germline V gene are MGHDK and SYGVNS. The J segment lost 4 bases and the V segment lost 7 bases, leaving 8 bases of the junction unmatched.

At least ten counts were recorded for this clonotype. The chain uses TRBV12-3 or TRBV12-4 and TRBJ2-5; D remains ambiguous. Trimming took off 4 bases at V and 3 bases at J, with 27 bases between the two ends. The CDR3 is 19 residues long. The CDR3 region has the DNA TGTGCCAGCAGTTCTTACAAAGTCTCGGGTACGCAGATTAAAGAGACCCAGTACTTC. Translated, it gives CASSSYKVSGTQIKETQYF.

This clonotype was found a few times. The chain joins TRBV9 to TRBJ1-1; maybe TRBD1 (6 bases). Trimming removed 0 bases at V and 6 bases at J, with 12 bases between. The CDR3 contains 14 residues. Germline V gene lookup returns CDR1 SGDLS and CDR2 YYNGEE. The CDR3 DNA reads TGTGCCAGCAGCGTAGACAGGGAAACCGCTGAAGCTTTCTTT. This translates into CASSVDRETAEAFF.

CDR3 loop: CASRLTGNQETQYF. CDR3 coding DNA: TGTGCCAGCAGACTAACAGGCAACCAAGAGACCCAGTACTTC. The chain joins TRBV7-8 to TRBJ2-5; tentative D call: TRBD1 (5 bases). Germline V CDR1 and CDR2: SGHVS, FQNEAQ. This CDR3 contains 14 residues. The V end lost 6 bases, the J end lost 0 bases, and 11 bases lay between the germline ends.

This clonotype was found many times. This chain joins TRBV12-3 or TRBV12-4 and TRBJ2-4, with unresolved D. The V end was cut by 1 base, the J end by 2 bases, with 3 bases between. The CDR3 loop spans 13 amino acids. As DNA, the CDR3 is TGTGCCAGCAGTTTAGACACCAAAAACATTCAGTACTTC. It codes for CASSLDTKNIQYF.

In its sample, this clonotype was seen a few times. The chain joins TRBV6-2 or TRBV6-3 to TRBJ1-1; D is perhaps TRBD1 (5 bases). The germline V and J ends were trimmed by 2 bases and 5 bases, with 18 bases remaining between them. Germline loops: CDR1 MNHEY, CDR2 SVGEGT. The CDR3 runs 16 residues. The CDR3 loop reads CASSYRWGDQSTEAFF. Written as DNA, the CDR3 is TGTGCCAGCAGTTACAGATGGGGGGATCAGAGTACTGAAGCTTTCTTT.

The CDR3, as DNA: TGTGCCAGTAAAGGCGGGACAGGGGGATACGAGCAGTACTTC. Translated: CASKGGTGGYEQYF. This chain connects TRBV19 to TRBJ2-7; 11 bases agree with TRBD1. The germline gives CDR1 LNHDA, CDR2 SQIVND (reference sequence). The CDR3 covers 14 residues. The V segment lost 7 bases and the J segment 4 bases; nucleotides outside the gene matches: 6.

This clonotype was observed at least ten times. The rearrangement links TRBV6-2 or TRBV6-3 to TRBJ2-2, with 12 bases identical to TRBD1. The CDR3 spans 18 residues. Germline-derived CDR1 and CDR2 are MNHEY and SVGEGT. The V segment lost 6 bases and the J segment 9 bases; nucleotides outside the gene matches: 17. CDR3 DNA: TGTGCCAGCAGCGGGGACAGGGGGCGGGCTACCCTCCACCGGGAGCTGTTTTTT. Amino acids: CASSGDRGRATLHRELFF.

This clonotype was recorded at least ten times. This rearrangement joins TRBV28 to TRBJ1-1; D is perhaps TRBD1 (5 bases). The CDR3 totals 15 residues. Germline V CDR1 and CDR2: MDHEN, SYDVKM. V shed 5 bases and J shed 3 bases, with 16 bases lying between them. The chain's CDR3 is CASSEGAVGDTEAFF. As DNA, the CDR3 is TGTGCCAGCAGTGAAGGGGCAGTAGGCGACACTGAAGCTTTCTTT.

This clonotype has a count of ten or more. CDR3 in amino acids: CASSRRTAYNSALHF. CDR3 nucleotides: TGTGCCAGCAGCCGGAGGACGGCCTACAATTCGGCCCTCCACTTT. V usage is TRBV13 and J usage is TRBJ1-6; the D is unclear. In germline, CDR1 is PRHDT, CDR2 FYEKMQ (reference sequence). Deletions cut 5 bases from V and 14 bases from J, with 22 bases between. This CDR3 is 15 amino acids long. Drawing the rest from reference TRBV13 and TRBJ1-6, the complete variable domain is AAGVIQSPRHLIKEKRETATLKCYPIPRHDTVYWYQQGPGQDPQFLISFYEKMQSDKGSIPDRFSAQQFSDYHSELNMSSLELGDSALYFCASSRRTAYNSALHFGNGTRLTVT.

The table lists this clonotype with many counts. The chain joins TRBV20-1 to TRBJ1-1; D is uncertain. CDR1 DFQATT and CDR2 SNEGSKA come from the germline V gene (reference sequence). Trimming cost V 0 bases and J 13 bases, with 24 bases left between them. This CDR3 is built from 15 residues. In DNA form, the CDR3 reads TGCAGTGCTAGAGATAGGCGAAAAAGGTCTGCCTCTGGTTTCTTT. Amino acid sequence: CSARDRRKRSASGFF.